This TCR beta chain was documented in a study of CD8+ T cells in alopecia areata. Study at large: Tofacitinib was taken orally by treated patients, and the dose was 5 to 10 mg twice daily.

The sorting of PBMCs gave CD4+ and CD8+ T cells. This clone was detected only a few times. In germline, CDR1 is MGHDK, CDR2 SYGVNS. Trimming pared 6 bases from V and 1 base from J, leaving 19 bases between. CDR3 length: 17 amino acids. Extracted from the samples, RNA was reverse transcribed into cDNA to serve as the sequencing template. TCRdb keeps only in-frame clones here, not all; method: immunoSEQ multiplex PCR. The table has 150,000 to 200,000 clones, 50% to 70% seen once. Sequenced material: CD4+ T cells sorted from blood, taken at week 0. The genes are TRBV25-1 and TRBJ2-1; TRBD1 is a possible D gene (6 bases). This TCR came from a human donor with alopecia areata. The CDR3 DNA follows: TGTGCCAGCAGCAAAAAGGGTGCAGGGGTTTCCTACAATGAGCAGTTCTTC. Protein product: CASSKKGAGVSYNEQFF.